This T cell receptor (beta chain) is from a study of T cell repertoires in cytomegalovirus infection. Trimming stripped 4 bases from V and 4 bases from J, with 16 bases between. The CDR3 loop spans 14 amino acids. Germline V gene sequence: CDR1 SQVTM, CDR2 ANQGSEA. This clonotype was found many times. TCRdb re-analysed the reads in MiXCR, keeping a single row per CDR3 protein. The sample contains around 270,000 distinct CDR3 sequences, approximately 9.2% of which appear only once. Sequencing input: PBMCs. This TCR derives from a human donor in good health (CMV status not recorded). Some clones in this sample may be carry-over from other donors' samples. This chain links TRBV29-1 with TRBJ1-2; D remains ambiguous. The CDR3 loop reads CSVVSGSNIYGYTF. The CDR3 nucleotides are TGCAGCGTTGTTTCCGGCAGCAATATCTATGGCTACACCTTC.